This T cell receptor (beta chain) is from a study of cytomegalovirus exposure and HLA in healthy donors. This clone has only a few counts. J was trimmed by 4 bases and V by 5 bases; bases with no gene match: 8. The CDR3 totals 16 residues. The germline CDR1 and CDR2 sequences are MGHRA and YSYEKL. PCR primers comprised 60 Vbeta and 13 Jbeta primers. Generated by immunoSEQ multiplex PCR, the TCRdb table keeps only in-frame clones and is missing some. The sample lists roughly 120,000 clones; 80% were seen once. The V and J genes are TRBV4-1 and TRBJ1-1; 12 bases align to TRBD1. The sequenced material came from PBMCs. This TCR was recovered from a man younger than 45 in good health and CMV-seronegative. This chain's CDR3 is CASSGTGGPLVTEAFF. In DNA, the CDR3 is TGCGCCAGCAGCGGGACAGGGGGCCCCTTGGTCACTGAAGCTTTCTTT.